This is a list of T cell receptor beta chains from one sample in a study of OX40 agonist ivuxolimab in advanced cancers. Some clones are missing from TCRdb's copy, which holds only in-frame ones; the method was immunoSEQ multiplex PCR. Of more than 50,000 clones detected, around 84% appear once; the ten largest clones hold roughly 4.8%. The sample in question was CD4+ or CD8+ T cells sorted from blood, obtained in a trial of the OX40 agonist ivuxolimab. These receptors all stem from an adult with an advanced solid tumor such as melanoma, head and neck, liver or kidney cancer. Each CDR3 is given with its conserved first and last residue. D genes are given only for firm matches. Clone sizes are given selectively: once, few, many, or a class where the clone is expanded.

cdr3_nt cdr3_aa v_call clone_size j_call d_call
TGTGCCAGCAGCTTAGACGGTCCCTACGAGCAGTACTTC CASSLDGPYEQYF TRBV7-9 . TRBJ2-7 .
TGTGCCAGCAGTCTTTATTCTAGCGGAGGGAACACCGGGGAGCTGTTTTTT CASSLYSSGGNTGELFF TRBV7-6 . TRBJ2-2 TRBD2
TGTGCCAGCAGCTCACTAGCGGAGAGGTGGGAGCAGTACTTC CASSSLAERWEQYF TRBV7-8 . TRBJ2-7 TRBD2
TGTGCCAGCAGCAACGGGGGCAATCAGCCCCAGCATTTT CASSNGGNQPQHF TRBV5-6 . TRBJ1-5 .
TGTGCCAGCAGTTTAAGTTGGACAGGGGGCGTTTACGAGCAGTACTTC CASSLSWTGGVYEQYF TRBV27 . TRBJ2-7 TRBD1
TGTGCCAGTAGTATAGGCCGAGACCAGTTCTTC CASSIGRDQFF TRBV19 . TRBJ2-1 .
TGCGCCAGCAGCCAAGGGGTCGGGACAATCTCCTACAATGAGCAGTTCTTC CASSQGVGTISYNEQFF TRBV4-3 . TRBJ2-1 .
TGTGCCAGCAGTTACTCATGGGACCCAGAGACCCAGTACTTC CASSYSWDPETQYF TRBV6-5 . TRBJ2-5 .
TGTGCCAGTTGGGGGTGGTCGACTTCCAATTTCTATGGCTACACCTTC CASWGWSTSNFYGYTF TRBV19 few TRBJ1-2 .
TGTGCCAGCAGCTCCCGAGGCATGGCTGGGGCCAACGTCCTGACTTTC CASSSRGMAGANVLTF TRBV9 . TRBJ2-6 .
TGTGCCAGCAGTGGGACTAGCGGGAGCACCGGGGAGCTGTTTTTT CASSGTSGSTGELFF TRBV6-4 . TRBJ2-2 TRBD2
TGCGCCAGCAGCCAAGGACAGGGAACGTCCTACGAGCAGTACTTC CASSQGQGTSYEQYF TRBV4-1 . TRBJ2-7 TRBD1
TGTGCCAGCAGCTCAGGGGTCGACAGGCCAAGCCACGAGCAGTACTTC CASSSGVDRPSHEQYF TRBV7-9 . TRBJ2-7 .
TGTGCCAGCAGTGAAGAGGTCGCGAGCAATCAGCCCCAGCATTTT CASSEEVASNQPQHF TRBV2 . TRBJ1-5 .
TGTGCCAGCAGTGACGGGTTGGCCGAGACCCAGTACTTC CASSDGLAETQYF TRBV25-1 . TRBJ2-5 .
TGTGCCAGTCGCTCGGCCCAGAGCTCCTACGAGCAGTACTTC CASRSAQSSYEQYF TRBV18 . TRBJ2-7 .
TGTGCCAGTAGTGTTCGAGACATGGGTTATGGCTACACCTTC CASSVRDMGYGYTF TRBV19 . TRBJ1-2 .
TGTGCCTGGGAGGGACAGTCTGAAGCTTTCTTT CAWEGQSEAFF TRBV30 . TRBJ1-1 TRBD1
TGTGCCAGCCGGGGGACCTCCTACGAGCAGTACTTC CASRGTSYEQYF TRBV28 . TRBJ2-7 .
TGTGCCAGCAGCCTGTCGGGACAGGGGGTTTTTAATCAGCCCCAGCATTTT CASSLSGQGVFNQPQHF TRBV5-6 once TRBJ1-5 TRBD1
TGTGCTAGTCTGAGGCGGGATCGCACAGATACGCAGTATTTT CASLRRDRTDTQYF TRBV12-5 . TRBJ2-3 .
TGCGCCAGCAGCCAAGACCCCGGCGGGGGGGATAGTAAAGCTTTCTTT CASSQDPGGGDSKAFF TRBV4-3 . TRBJ1-1 .
TGTGCCAGCAGCGTAGCGGGGCTCAATGAGCAGTTCTTC CASSVAGLNEQFF TRBV9 . TRBJ2-1 .
TGTGCCAGCAGCTGGGACACCTACGAGCAGTACTTC CASSWDTYEQYF TRBV7-2 . TRBJ2-7 .
TGTGCCAGCAGTTCCTCGACTGGGGTTTATTCACCCCTCCACTTT CASSSSTGVYSPLHF TRBV6-5 . TRBJ1-6 .
TGTGCCAGCAGAGAGCTAGGCGACAGGGGAAACATTCAGTACTTC CASRELGDRGNIQYF TRBV28 few TRBJ2-4 TRBD1
TGTGCCAGCCTCACAGCGGCCGGTACCTACGAGCAGTACTTC CASLTAAGTYEQYF TRBV28 once TRBJ2-7 .
TGTGCCACCAGAGGCTGGGCCTACGAGCAGTACTTC CATRGWAYEQYF TRBV10-3 . TRBJ2-7 .
TGTGCCAGCAGCTTATTGGGCAGGGGGCTTAATTCACCCCTCCACTTT CASSLLGRGLNSPLHF TRBV7-3 . TRBJ1-6 TRBD1
TGTGCCAGCAGCTTGGCCGGGGGCGATACGCAGTATTTT CASSLAGGDTQYF TRBV5-6 . TRBJ2-3 .
TGTGCCAGCACTGCCGGGACTAGCGGGAGCGAGCAGTACTTC CASTAGTSGSEQYF TRBV18 . TRBJ2-7 TRBD2
TGTGCCAGCAGCAGGACATATCGTGAGACCCAGTACTTC CASSRTYRETQYF TRBV28 . TRBJ2-5 .
TGTGCCAGCACGACTAGCGGGAACCCCGAGGAGCAGTACTTC CASTTSGNPEEQYF TRBV6-5 . TRBJ2-7 TRBD2
TGTGCCAGCAGTTTATGGCTAGCGGGAGGATCGGGCACAGATGCGCAGTATTTT CASSLWLAGGSGTDAQYF TRBV28 . TRBJ2-3 TRBD2
TGTGCCAGTTCGGGACTAGCGGGAGCAGGGTACGAGCAGTACTTC CASSGLAGAGYEQYF TRBV2 . TRBJ2-7 TRBD2
TGTGCCAGCAGCCAAGATCGGGGGGGCGGCCAGCCCCAGCATTTT CASSQDRGGGQPQHF TRBV4-2 . TRBJ1-5 .
TGTGCCAGCAGTTCTTACAGGGGGCGTCAAGGCTACACCTTC CASSSYRGRQGYTF TRBV28 few TRBJ1-2 TRBD1
TGTGCCAGCAGCAAAGTTAGGACAGGGTACTACGAGCAGTACTTC CASSKVRTGYYEQYF TRBV21-1 . TRBJ2-7 .
TGTGCCTGGAGTACGGGACTAGCAAAGACCCAGTACTTC CAWSTGLAKTQYF TRBV30 . TRBJ2-5 TRBD2
TGCAGTGCTAGCGATTCCTACGAGCAGTACTTC CSASDSYEQYF TRBV20-1 . TRBJ2-7 .
TGTGCCAGCAGTATTGGGACTAGCAGAAGCACAGATACGCAGTATTTT CASSIGTSRSTDTQYF TRBV27 . TRBJ2-3 TRBD2
TGCGCCAGCAGCGCCGGGACGGGGATCTATGGCTACACCTTC CASSAGTGIYGYTF TRBV5-1 . TRBJ1-2 .
TGTGCCAGCAGTGAAGTTGCGCGACTAGGAGAGACCCAGTACTTC CASSEVARLGETQYF TRBV6-1 . TRBJ2-5 .
TGTGCCAGCCTCACATCGAAGAGCACAGATACGCAGTATTTT CASLTSKSTDTQYF TRBV18 . TRBJ2-3 .